The entry that follows covers one T cell receptor (beta chain) sequence. Germline V lookup: CDR1 SGDLS, CDR2 YYNGEE. Trimming took 2 bases from V and 2 from J; bases not matched to a gene: 4. The CDR3 covers 16 residues. The data derive from a study of blood T cell repertoires in COVID-19. Study information: Spain, Italy and the United States supplied samples that represented acute and convalescent COVID-19. Nucleic acid was either cDNA or gDNA, and it came from T cells, B-cell-depleted T cells, or PBMCs.

How the authors handled the data: Scientists estimated how many nucleated cells there were by amplifying reference gene primers. This table comes from immunoSEQ multiplex PCR, and its TCRdb copy is limited to in-frame clones, with some not included. That table is the source of V, J and clone size, and D and trimming were worked out from the DNA. The sample shows about 210,000 clones, roughly four fifths of them seen only once. The sequencing input was peripheral blood. V is TRBV9 and J is TRBJ2-2, with 9 bases fitting TRBD2. The sequence came from a woman between 40 and 55 years old with acute or convalescent COVID-19. This CDR3 is CASSVLAGANTGELFF. The DNA for the CDR3 is TGTGCCAGCAGCGTCTTAGCGGGGGCCAACACCGGGGAGCTGTTTTTT.